This is a list of T cell receptor beta chains from one sample in a study of shared clonotypes between healthy human individuals. Method: immunoSEQ multiplex PCR; TCRdb's copy keeps in-frame clones and lacks some. Of about 820,000 clones in the sample, 80% to 95% were seen once. Material for sequencing was naive CD8+ T cells sorted from blood. All receptors derive from a man younger than 45 in good health. CDR3s include the opening cysteine and the closing phenylalanine or tryptophan. A D gene is named only where the DNA matches it firmly. For some rows the clone size is stated as once, few or many, or as a class when expanded; others skip it.

j_call v_call d_call clone_size cdr3_aa cdr3_nt
TRBJ2-1 TRBV28 TRBD1 . CASSDTGTGFLEQFF TGTGCCAGCAGTGACACCGGGACAGGGTTCTTGGAGCAGTTCTTC
TRBJ2-2 TRBV9 . . CASRVNTGELFF TGTGCCAGCAGGGTTAACACCGGGGAGCTGTTTTTT
TRBJ1-5 TRBV15 . . CATSRARYSNQPQHF TGTGCCACCAGCAGAGCCAGGTATAGCAATCAGCCCCAGCATTTT
TRBJ2-7 TRBV14 . . CASSQSSRGGEQYF TGTGCCAGCAGCCAATCTTCCCGGGGTGGGGAGCAGTACTTC
TRBJ1-5 TRBV4-3 . . CASSQDPGYSNQPQHF TGCGCCAGCAGCCAAGATCCCGGGTACAGCAATCAGCCCCAGCATTTT
TRBJ1-4 TRBV4-1 TRBD1 . CASSGTVNEKLFF TGCGCCAGCAGTGGGACAGTTAATGAAAAACTGTTTTTT
TRBJ2-3 TRBV27 . . CASSLLNPLGTDTQYF TGTGCCAGCAGTTTGCTAAACCCCCTAGGCACAGATACGCAGTATTTT
TRBJ2-7 TRBV7-7 TRBD2 once CASSPSSGASYEQYF TGTGCTAGCAGCCCCAGTAGCGGGGCTTCCTACGAGCAGTACTTC
TRBJ2-7 TRBV29-1 . . CSVGTFGSEQYF TGCAGCGTGGGGACATTTGGGTCCGAGCAGTACTTC
TRBJ2-3 TRBV15 TRBD1 . CATSGRGQAPTDTQYF TGTGCCACCAGCGGTAGGGGACAGGCGCCCACAGATACGCAGTATTTT
TRBJ1-1 TRBV27 . . CASTPLDGNTEAFF TGTGCCAGCACCCCTTTGGATGGGAACACTGAAGCTTTCTTT
TRBJ2-7 TRBV11-2 TRBD2 . CASSYDGLAGGTVYEQYF TGTGCCAGCAGCTACGACGGACTAGCGGGAGGAACAGTCTACGAGCAGTACTTC
TRBJ2-1 TRBV5-1 TRBD2 . CASSKKSGLAANEQFF TGCGCCAGCTCGAAAAAATCGGGACTAGCGGCGAATGAGCAGTTCTTC
TRBJ2-3 TRBV2 TRBD2 . CASRGLAGGRERSDTQYF TGTGCCAGCAGGGGACTAGCGGGAGGCCGGGAGAGGTCAGATACGCAGTATTTT
TRBJ2-7 TRBV7-6 . . CASSLGPGASYEQYF TGTGCCAGCAGCTTAGGACCAGGAGCCTCCTACGAGCAGTACTTC
TRBJ1-5 TRBV15 . . CATSRDYEGAQPQHF TGTGCCACCAGCAGAGATTACGAGGGTGCTCAGCCCCAGCATTTT
TRBJ2-6 TRBV30 TRBD2 . CAWSVGTSGMSGANVLTF TGTGCCTGGAGTGTAGGGACTAGCGGGATGTCTGGGGCCAACGTCCTGACTTTC
TRBJ2-2 TRBV19 . . CASSIAQSTGELFF TGTGCCAGTAGTATCGCACAGTCGACCGGGGAGCTGTTTTTT
TRBJ2-1 TRBV9 . . CASSPRDRKYNEQFF TGTGCCAGCAGCCCGCGGGACAGAAAATACAATGAGCAGTTCTTC
TRBJ2-2 TRBV7-2 TRBD2 . CASSSLLAGGDTGELFF TGTGCCAGCAGCTCGTTACTAGCGGGAGGGGACACCGGGGAGCTGTTTTTT
TRBJ2-1 TRBV4-2 TRBD2 . CASSQSSGRANNEQFF TGTGCCAGCAGCCAGTCCAGCGGGAGGGCCAACAATGAGCAGTTCTTC
TRBJ2-7 TRBV10-3 TRBD1 . CAISEGGNDYEQYF TGTGCCATCAGTGAAGGGGGCAACGACTACGAGCAGTACTTC
TRBJ1-1 TRBV7-2 . . CASSLSGVNTEAFF TGTGCCAGCAGCTTATCAGGGGTGAACACTGAAGCTTTCTTT
TRBJ2-3 TRBV11-2 . . CASSWGLGGSSGNTQYF TGTGCCAGCAGCTGGGGGTTGGGGGGATCCTCAGGCAATACGCAGTATTTT
TRBJ1-5 TRBV27 . . CASQLGSYSNQPQHF TGTGCCAGCCAGCTGGGCAGCTATAGCAATCAGCCCCAGCATTTT
TRBJ2-1 TRBV10-1 TRBD2 . CASSEKGLAGHNEQFF TGCGCCAGCAGTGAGAAAGGACTAGCGGGCCACAATGAGCAGTTCTTC
TRBJ2-3 TRBV6-5 TRBD1 . CASSSRDRGTSDTQYF TGTGCCAGCAGTTCTAGGGACAGGGGGACGTCAGATACGCAGTATTTT
TRBJ1-5 TRBV6-1 . . CASSAVGGSQPQHF TGTGCCAGCAGTGCCGTGGGGGGTAGTCAGCCCCAGCATTTT
TRBJ2-5 TRBV11-3 TRBD2 . CASSTRLAGQETQYF TGTGCCAGCAGCACAAGACTAGCGGGACAAGAGACCCAGTACTTC
TRBJ1-2 TRBV5-4 . . CASSLRVLDGYTF TGTGCCAGCAGCCTCAGGGTTCTCGATGGCTACACCTTC
TRBJ2-7 TRBV5-4 . . CASSYTGSLGYEQYF TGTGCCAGCAGCTATACCGGATCTCTAGGCTACGAGCAGTACTTC
TRBJ2-3 TRBV6-5 TRBD2 many CASSLAGGPTDTQYF TGTGCCAGCAGCCTAGCGGGAGGGCCCACAGATACGCAGTATTTT
TRBJ1-1 TRBV5-1 . . CASSLAEGIGTEAFF TGCGCCAGCAGCTTGGCCGAGGGGATCGGGACTGAAGCTTTCTTT
TRBJ1-1 TRBV5-1 . . CASSLGAGGGNTEAFF TGCGCCAGCAGCTTGGGTGCCGGCGGCGGAAACACTGAAGCTTTCTTT
TRBJ2-1 TRBV5-4 . . CASLDQGHYNEQFF TGTGCCAGTTTGGACCAGGGCCATTACAATGAGCAGTTCTTC
TRBJ2-6 TRBV6-8 . . CASSFEISGANVLTF TGTGCCAGCAGTTTTGAGATCTCTGGGGCCAACGTCCTGACTTTC
TRBJ1-4 TRBV7-9 TRBD1 . CASKSRGQEDEKLFF TGTGCCAGCAAATCAAGGGGACAGGAGGATGAAAAACTGTTTTTT
TRBJ2-1 TRBV7-9 . . CASSLRPHEQFF TGTGCCAGCAGCTTACGTCCCCATGAGCAGTTCTTC
TRBJ2-7 TRBV5-4 . . CASSLSTKEQYF TGTGCCAGCAGCTTGTCGACTAAAGAGCAGTACTTC
TRBJ1-4 TRBV19 . . CASYEGRGLNEKLFF TGTGCCAGTTATGAAGGGCGCGGACTTAATGAAAAACTGTTTTTT
TRBJ2-1 TRBV27 TRBD2 . CAIKAGASYNEQFF TGTGCCATCAAAGCGGGAGCCTCCTACAATGAGCAGTTCTTC
TRBJ2-7 TRBV27 TRBD2 . CASSPRLAGSVYEQYF TGTGCCAGCAGTCCAAGACTAGCGGGATCTGTCTACGAGCAGTACTTC
TRBJ2-5 TRBV5-6 . . CASSLRVGGFGDQETQYF TGTGCCAGCAGCTTGAGGGTCGGTGGGTTCGGGGACCAAGAGACCCAGTACTTC
TRBJ1-2 TRBV28 TRBD1 . CASSLLQGGYGYTF TGTGCCAGCAGTTTACTTCAGGGGGGGTATGGCTACACCTTC
TRBJ2-1 TRBV9 . . CASSLARNSNEQFF TGTGCCAGCAGCCTTGCCAGGAATTCCAATGAGCAGTTCTTC
TRBJ2-7 TRBV10-3 . . CAISDSTPEVAYEQYF TGTGCCATCAGTGATTCAACCCCTGAAGTTGCCTACGAGCAGTACTTC
TRBJ2-1 TRBV4-1 TRBD2 . CASSPGGLPSSYNEQFF TGCGCCAGCAGCCCTGGGGGACTACCGAGCTCCTACAATGAGCAGTTCTTC
TRBJ2-7 TRBV27 . . CASSGGETSYEQYF TGTGCCAGCAGTGGCGGGGAAACCTCCTACGAGCAGTACTTC
TRBJ1-4 TRBV7-9 . . CASSQTWGTNEKLFF TGTGCCAGCAGCCAAACCTGGGGGACTAATGAAAAACTGTTTTTT
TRBJ1-1 TRBV9 . . CASSVGESGTEAFF TGTGCCAGCAGCGTAGGGGAGTCGGGCACTGAAGCTTTCTTT